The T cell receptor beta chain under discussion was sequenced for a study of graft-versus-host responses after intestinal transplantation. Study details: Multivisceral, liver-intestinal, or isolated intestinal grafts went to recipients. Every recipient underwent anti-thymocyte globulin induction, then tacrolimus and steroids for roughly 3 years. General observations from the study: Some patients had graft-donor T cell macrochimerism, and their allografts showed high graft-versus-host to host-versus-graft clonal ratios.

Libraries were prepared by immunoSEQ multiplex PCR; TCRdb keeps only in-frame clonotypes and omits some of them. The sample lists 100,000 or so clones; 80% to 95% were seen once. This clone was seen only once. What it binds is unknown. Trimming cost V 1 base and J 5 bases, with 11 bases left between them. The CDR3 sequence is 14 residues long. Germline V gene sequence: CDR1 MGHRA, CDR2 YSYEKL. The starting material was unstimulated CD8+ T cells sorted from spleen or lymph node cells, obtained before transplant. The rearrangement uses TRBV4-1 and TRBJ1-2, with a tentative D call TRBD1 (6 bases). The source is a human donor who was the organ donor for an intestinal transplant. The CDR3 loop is CASSQVGQGYGYTF. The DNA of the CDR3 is TGCGCCAGCAGCCAAGTGGGCCAGGGGTATGGCTACACCTTC.